This T cell receptor beta chain was found in a study of T cell responses to AZD1222 COVID-19 vaccine (dated by TCRdb to the early 2020s). In the study overall: TCR sequencing was performed for some 250 trial participants, of whom some 200 were given two doses of AZD1222 and around 25 were given two doses of MenACWY control vaccine. Enrollment into the trials was organized by age into subgroups of 18-55, 56-69 and 70-plus years, and those subgroups contained about 160, 30 and 59 TCR-sequenced participants, respectively.

The sample's time point, from its label and the paper: about 28 days (+/-7) after the second vaccine dose. Because spike-specific TCR depth and breadth did not differ between the two schedules, AZD1222 recipients who got a second dose at roughly 4 weeks were pooled with those who got a second dose at roughly 12 weeks. Samples from vaccinated people were obtained from the UK trials COV001 and COV002, which included a single-blind randomized controlled phase 2/3 trial of AZD1222 (ChAdOx1 nCoV-19) in healthy adults. Trial participant PBMC samples were collected at day 0 and day 28 after the second dose for TCRbeta chain sequencing. The CDR3 sequence holds 13 residues, the cysteine and phenylalanine included. The kept DNA is CDR3 alone, 39 bases in frame from the first base. Sequences LNHNV (CDR1) and YYDKDF (CDR2) are obtained from the germline V gene (reference sequence). V is clipped by 0 bases and J by 9 bases, and the sequence between their germline boundaries is 11 bases long.

Points the paper makes about the study in general: After two AZD1222 doses, spike-specific TCR breadth and depth were significantly higher than at day 0 and than in MenACWY recipients. Conclusions about previously exposed vaccinees are limited because only a handful of AZD1222 recipients were SARS-CoV-2 seropositive at baseline. Participants were mostly white British and included more females than males, and it was suggested by the authors that clonal diversity may have been underestimated. Nearly half of unique spike-specific TCRs reportedly recognized epitopes outside regions mutated in the B.1.351 and B.1.1.7 variants. Because no day 14 peak-response samples were available, the repertoires could be characterized only after the peak T cell response. CD4 TCRs associated with the vaccine covered the entire spike protein, and the dominant responses were in regions 160-218 and 743-854. The 56-69-year group was small, and its depth increase did not reach significance, likely because of low power.

The CDR3 regions of human TCRbeta chains were analyzed by immunosequencing. Per the authors' processing: TCRs in the repertoires were compared against a reference library of SARS-CoV-2-specific TCRs that had been generated with the MIRA antigen-specificity platform. Breadth was defined as the fraction of unique TCRs that were SARS-CoV-2-associated. Depth was defined as the fraction of total T cells that were SARS-CoV-2-associated. Using the MIRA data, every spike-specific TCR was mapped to the spike region that the TCR reacted to and assigned to either a CD4 or a CD8 class. Log10-transformed breadth and depth values were compared by one-way ANOVA with Sidak's multiple comparisons tests. Entries here come from immuneACCESS through TCRdb and include only in-frame sequences with V and J called. Some clones fail to appear in such tables; in the studies checked, an unresolved V gene covers under half of the shortfall, and the cause of the remainder is unknown. Clone size and the V and J calls come from that table; the DNA yielded D and trimming. The sample profile shows roughly 120,000 clones; 85% to 95% of them were found once. The top ten clones comprise about 3.1% of the sample.

This clone came up once. Its target antigen remains unknown. No clone much larger than this one lies a single base away; base qualities are absent. Specimen: peripheral blood, collected 28 days after the second AZD1222 dose. This chain joins TRBV15 to TRBJ2-5, with the D gene not clear enough to name. This sequence was found in an adult who received the AZD1222 COVID-19 vaccine. In nucleotides, the sequence is TGTGCCACCAGCAGAGATGTGGGGATGGCCCAGTACTTC. Translated, it gives CATSRDVGMAQYF.